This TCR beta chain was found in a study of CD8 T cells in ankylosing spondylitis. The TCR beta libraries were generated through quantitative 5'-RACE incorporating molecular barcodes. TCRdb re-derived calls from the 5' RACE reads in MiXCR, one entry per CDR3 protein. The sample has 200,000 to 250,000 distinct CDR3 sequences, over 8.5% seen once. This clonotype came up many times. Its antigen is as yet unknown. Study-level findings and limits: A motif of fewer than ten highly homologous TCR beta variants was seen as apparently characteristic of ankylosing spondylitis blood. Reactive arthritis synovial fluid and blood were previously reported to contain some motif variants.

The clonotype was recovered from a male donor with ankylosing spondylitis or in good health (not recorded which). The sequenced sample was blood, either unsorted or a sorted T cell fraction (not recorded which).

The CDR3 loop reads CASSSPDGIEETQYF. The CDR3 region has the DNA TGTGCCAGCAGTTCCCCGGACGGAATCGAAGAGACCCAGTACTTC. V gene TRBV12-3 or TRBV12-4 combines with J gene TRBJ2-5; no reliable D call. The CDR3 has 15 residues. V was cut by 4 bases and J by 3 bases, with 15 bases left in between.